This is a list of T cell receptor beta chains from one sample in a study of blood T cells in healthy people across ages. MiXCR was run by TCRdb on the 5' RACE reads, yielding one entry per CDR3 protein. Here the sample spans about 1,400,000 distinct CDR3 sequences, approximately 59% being singletons. Material for sequencing was blood. The source of these receptors is a young man in good health. CDR3s include the opening cysteine and the closing phenylalanine or tryptophan. Each record gives: V gene, CDR3 length, CDR3 protein.

V gene: TRBV15
CDR3 length: 15
CDR3 protein: CATSPDRGSNQPQHF

V gene: TRBV7-9
CDR3 length: 15
CDR3 protein: CAGSRGTAMNTEAFF

V gene: TRBV15
CDR3 length: 13
CDR3 protein: CATLDRDEEKLFF

V gene: TRBV27
CDR3 length: 13
CDR3 protein: CASSFSTSYEQYF

V gene: TRBV14
CDR3 length: 16
CDR3 protein: CASSQEGLPPWGEQFF

V gene: TRBV20-1
CDR3 length: 14
CDR3 protein: CSVLAGVGTDTQYF

V gene: TRBV2
CDR3 length: 15
CDR3 protein: CASSDFLARAYEQYF

V gene: TRBV25-1
CDR3 length: 15
CDR3 protein: CASSQGLISPYEQYF

V gene: TRBV12-3/TRBV12-4
CDR3 length: 15
CDR3 protein: CASSLGDRMNTEAFF

V gene: TRBV6-5
CDR3 length: 15
CDR3 protein: CASSEPGRRVNEQYF

V gene: TRBV3-1
CDR3 length: 12
CDR3 protein: CASSQNLLALHF

V gene: TRBV6-5
CDR3 length: 14
CDR3 protein: CATGAIGTAGIQYF

V gene: TRBV7-6
CDR3 length: 18
CDR3 protein: CASSLALSASGSTDTQYF

V gene: TRBV5-1
CDR3 length: 14
CDR3 protein: CASSLGELGNEQFF

V gene: TRBV9
CDR3 length: 16
CDR3 protein: CASSARTSGGTDTQYF

V gene: TRBV6-5
CDR3 length: 14
CDR3 protein: CASRGQVLYSPLHF

V gene: TRBV4-3
CDR3 length: 17
CDR3 protein: CASSQDSPVTSTDTQYF

V gene: TRBV5-1
CDR3 length: 16
CDR3 protein: CASSLVGGGVGETQYF

V gene: TRBV6-1
CDR3 length: 14
CDR3 protein: CASRVPGPTYEQYF

V gene: TRBV25-1
CDR3 length: 17
CDR3 protein: CASKGTTRNRGPYEQYF

V gene: TRBV5-1
CDR3 length: 14
CDR3 protein: CASSLNRGQDEQYF

V gene: TRBV6-6
CDR3 length: 13
CDR3 protein: CASSDTTPYGYTF